The 23 T cell receptor beta chains given below trace back to one sample, sequenced in a study of molecular identifiers for immune sequencing clone quantification. TCRdb reprocessed the PCR reads with MiXCR, giving one entry per CDR3 protein. The sample holds over 600,000 distinct CDR3 sequences, roughly 21% seen once. The sample taken for sequencing was naive CD8+ T cells from blood, with Jurkat cell RNA spiked in. The subset is: FACS-sorted CD8+CD4-CCR7+CD45RA+ naive T cells. The receptor set was obtained from a human donor in good health. Some libraries in this study had Jurkat cell RNA spiked in.

A note on this clonotype: An end of the junction differs from the germline gene, which may be a read error. The chain employs TRBV7-6 and TRBJ2-3; 10 bases line up with TRBD2. Germline V gene lookup returns CDR1 SGHVS and CDR2 FNYEAQ. CDR3 length equals 16 residues. The CDR3 spells CASSSWTSGGTDAQYF. Written as DNA, the CDR3 is TGTGCCAGCAGCTCATGGACTAGCGGAGGCACAGATGCGCAGTATTTT. Complete variable domain (other parts from reference TRBV7-6 and TRBJ2-3): GAGVSQSPRYKVTKRGQDVALRCDPISGHVSLYWYRQALGQGPEFLTYFNYEAQQDKSGLPNDRFSAERPEGSISTLTIQRTEQRDSAMYRCASSSWTSGGTDAQYFGPGTRLTVL.

This clonotype was counted at least ten times. V and J are TRBV20-1 and TRBJ2-5; D may be TRBD2 (6 bases). Germline CDR1 DFQATT, CDR2 SNEGSKA (reference sequence). CDR3 length: 13 amino acids. Between the trimmed V and J ends, which lost 3 bases and 2 bases, there was a span of 10 bases. As DNA, the CDR3 is TGCAGTGCTAGGCGGGACTTACAAGAGACCCAGTACTTC. Protein product: CSARRDLQETQYF.

V and J are TRBV6-5 and TRBJ1-2, with 8 bases aligning to TRBD1. Germline values: CDR1 MNHEY, CDR2 SVGAGI. This CDR3 has 14 residues. V lost 6 bases, J lost 4 bases, and 7 bases stayed unmatched. CDR3 nucleotide sequence: TGTGCCAGCAGCCCGGGACAGGAGTTCTATGGCTACACCTTC. Protein: CASSPGQEFYGYTF.

This clonotype was observed a handful of times. The chain joins TRBV2 to TRBJ1-3; possible D gene TRBD1, 6 bases. The CDR3 contains 14 residues. Per germline, CDR1 SNHLY and CDR2 FYNNEI. Between the trimmed V and J ends, which lost 2 bases and 2 bases, there was a span of 7 bases. CDR3 in amino acids: CASSETGTGNTIYF. The CDR3 region has the DNA TGTGCCAGCAGTGAAACAGGGACTGGAAACACCATATATTTT.

The rearrangement uses TRBV7-9 and TRBJ2-5; D not certain. The germline V and J ends were trimmed by 3 bases and 1 base, with 9 bases remaining between them. The CDR3 runs 14 residues. Germline lookup yields CDR1 SEHNR and CDR2 FQNEAQ (reference sequence). CDR3 DNA sequence: TGTGCCAGCAGCTTCCTTGCGCCCCAAGAGACCCAGTACTTC. Translation: CASSFLAPQETQYF. The whole variable domain, remainder taken from reference TRBV7-9 and TRBJ2-5, is DTGVSQNPRHKITKRGQNVTFRCDPISEHNRLYWYRQTLGQGPEFLTYFQNEAQLEKSRLLSDRFSAERPKGSFSTLEIQRTEQGDSAMYLCASSFLAPQETQYFGPGTRLLVL.

In this sample, this clonotype turned up a few times. CDR3 protein: CASSERQGFYLAEAFF. CDR3 in DNA: TGTGCCAGCAGTGAGAGACAGGGGTTCTATTTGGCTGAAGCTTTCTTT. The J gene is TRBJ1-1, the V gene TRBV6-1, with 8 bases lining up with TRBD1. Germline V gene sequence: CDR1 MNHNS, CDR2 SASEGT. CDR3 size: 16 residues. Germline trimming cut 3 bases from V and 6 bases from J; bases unmatched to any gene: 12.

Points on this clonotype: This may arise from a read error, as a much more abundant clone is one base away. The CDR3 region has the DNA TGTGCCAGCAGCCCAATAACGGGACGGGGTAACACCGGGGAGCTGTTTTTT. Protein: CASSPITGRGNTGELFF. The chain recombines TRBV7-9 with TRBJ2-2; either TRBD1 or TRBD2 may fit D (5 bases each). The germline V and J ends were trimmed by 5 bases and 2 bases, with 18 bases remaining between them. This CDR3 comprises 17 residues. Germline V lookup: CDR1 SEHNR, CDR2 FQNEAQ (reference sequence).

The table lists this clonotype with many counts. The rearrangement uses TRBV27 and TRBJ2-5; TRBD1 is a possible D gene (5 bases). Germline values: CDR1 MNHEY, CDR2 SMNVEV (reference sequence). V lost 0 bases, J lost 2 bases, and 13 bases lay in between. The CDR3 extends over 16 amino acids. The CDR3 nucleotides read TGTGCCAGCAGTTTATCATACCCGACAGCGCAAGAGACCCAGTACTTC. Translation gives CASSLSYPTAQETQYF.

This clonotype was seen a single time. A much larger clone is a single base away; this may be a read error. For the CDR3, the DNA is TGTGCCAGCAGCGCTAGCGGGGGTGCCGCCGGGGAGCTGTTTTTT. Translating it yields CASSASGGAAGELFF. This rearrangement joins TRBV9 to TRBJ2-2; 10 nucleotides agree with TRBD2. The V segment lost 3 bases and the J segment 6 bases; nucleotides outside the gene matches: 5. From germline, CDR1 is SGDLS and CDR2 YYNGEE. CDR3 length: 15 amino acids.

This clonotype was seen repeatedly, ten times or more. The V call is TRBV14, the J call TRBJ2-7, with 7 positions matching TRBD2. With V trimmed by 1 base and J by 5 bases, 11 bases remained unmatched. The CDR3 is made up of 16 amino acids. Looked up from germline, CDR1 is SGHDN and CDR2 is FVKESK. CDR3 DNA: TGTGCCAGCAGCCAAGGGATAGGGCGGGAGAAGAACGAGCAGTACTTC. Its protein product is CASSQGIGREKNEQYF.

A note on this clonotype: A read error may be the cause here, since a much bigger clone is one base away. The rearrangement joins TRBV7-9 to TRBJ2-7, with D perhaps given as TRBD1 or TRBD2 (6 bases each). Per germline, CDR1 SEHNR and CDR2 FQNEAQ (reference sequence). This CDR3 has 15 amino acids. In nucleotides, the CDR3 is TGTGTCAGCAGCATACTTTACGGAGGGGGCTACGAGCAGTACTTC. This translates into CVSSILYGGGYEQYF. The complete variable domain, with remaining parts taken from reference TRBV7-9 and TRBJ2-7, reads DTGVSQNPRHKITKRGQNVTFRCDPISEHNRLYWYRQTLGQGPEFLTYFQNEAQLEKSRLLSDRFSAERPKGSFSTLEIQRTEQGDSAMYLCVSSILYGGGYEQYFGPGTRLTVT.

This clonotype was seen more than once but under ten times. The junction differs from germline at one of its ends, possibly a read error. The chain employs TRBV6-2 or TRBV6-3 and TRBJ1-5; D is uncertain. CDR3 length: 15 amino acids. Germline CDR1 is MNHEY and CDR2 is SVGEGT. The CDR3 DNA reads as TGTGCCGGCAGTTACACCGGCCAAGGAAATCAGCCCCAGCATTTT. It codes for CAGSYTGQGNQPQHF.

This clonotype was detected ten times or more. The chain couples TRBV6-2 or TRBV6-3 to TRBJ2-7, with 8 bases that match TRBD1. CDR3 length: 19 amino acids. V gave up 0 bases and J gave up 5 bases; unmatched junction bases: 18. The V gene's germline CDR1 is MNHEY and CDR2 SVGEGT. The CDR3: CASSYSNVAVDRGGDEQYF. The CDR3 bases are TGTGCCAGCAGTTACTCGAATGTTGCCGTCGACAGGGGCGGGGACGAGCAGTACTTC.

This sequence joins TRBV10-3 and TRBJ2-1; TRBD2 aligns across 9 bases. V lost 10 bases, J lost 8 bases, and 9 bases stayed unmatched. The CDR3 has 13 residues. From germline, CDR1 is ENHRY and CDR2 SYGVKD. The CDR3 loop is CATRLAAEDEQFF. Here the CDR3 DNA reads TGTGCCACTCGACTAGCGGCGGAGGATGAGCAGTTCTTC.

The chain is built from TRBV4-2 and TRBJ1-2; D perhaps matches TRBD1 (6 bases). The CDR3 length is 13 residues. Trimming pared 1 base from V and 8 bases from J, leaving 11 bases between. Germline V CDR1 and CDR2: LGHNA, YNFKEQ. CDR3 region: CASSQGTGGGYTF. In DNA, the CDR3 is TGTGCCAGCAGCCAAGGGACGGGGGGCGGCTACACCTTC.

This clonotype has ten or more counts. The V gene is TRBV4-3, the J gene TRBJ1-2; D is unclear. V was clipped by 0 bases and J by 4 bases, with 21 bases between them. Germline CDR1 LGHNA, CDR2 YSLEER. The CDR3 is 18 amino acids. The DNA of the CDR3 is TGCGCCAGCAGCCAAGAGTCTGGTATAGGTCTCGGCAGCTATGGCTACACCTTC. It yields the protein CASSQESGIGLGSYGYTF.

This clonotype was detected many times. V usage is TRBV6-6 and J usage is TRBJ2-3, with unresolved D. The germline V and J ends were trimmed by 7 bases and 3 bases, with 14 bases remaining between them. The CDR3 length is 14 residues. The germline gives CDR1 MNHNY, CDR2 SVGAGI (reference sequence). CDR3: CASTLTGLTDTQYF. The CDR3 DNA is TGTGCCAGCACCCTCACCGGGTTGACAGATACGCAGTATTTT.

In regard to this clonotype: A junction boundary mismatches the germline segment, possibly from a read error. V gene TRBV28 combines with J gene TRBJ1-4; D gene unclear. The CDR3 runs 16 residues. From germline, CDR1 is MDHEN and CDR2 SYDVKM. The CDR3 reads CASSFRPGASNEKLFF. The CDR3 nucleotides are TGTGCCAGCAGTTTCCGACCGGGAGCCTCTAATGAGAAACTGTTTTTT.

This clonotype showed up many times. The J gene is TRBJ2-7, the V gene TRBV28; no definite D call. Trimming pared 5 bases from V and 0 bases from J, leaving 11 bases between. Germline V gene lookup returns CDR1 MDHEN and CDR2 SYDVKM. The CDR3 is 14 residues long. The CDR3 is CASSAQVNSYEQYF. DNA for the CDR3: TGTGCCAGCAGTGCTCAGGTTAACTCCTACGAGCAGTACTTC.

This clonotype was observed at least ten times. V usage is TRBV7-9 and J usage is TRBJ2-5; no clear D. This CDR3 is 12 amino acids long. V lost 5 bases, J lost 4 bases, and 8 bases lay in between. CDR1 and CDR2 from the germline V gene are SEHNR and FQNEAQ (reference sequence). CDR3 protein: CASSPPPETQYF. The DNA for the CDR3 is TGTGCCAGCAGCCCGCCCCCAGAGACCCAGTACTTC.

In its sample, this clonotype was seen many times. The rearrangement uses TRBV7-2 and TRBJ2-7; D not resolved. This CDR3 has 16 amino acids. CDR1 SGHTA and CDR2 FQGNSA come from the germline V gene. V was trimmed by 1 base and J by 0 bases, leaving 13 bases between them. The DNA for the CDR3 is TGTGCCAGCAGCTTAGATTTTGCCAGTAGCTCCTACGAGCAGTACTTC. Its protein product is CASSLDFASSSYEQYF. Full variable domain (outside the CDR3, taken from reference TRBV7-2 and TRBJ2-7): GAGVSQSPSNKVTEKGKDVELRCDPISGHTALYWYRQSLGQGLEFLIYFQGNSAPDKSGLPSDRFSAERTGGSVSTLTIQRTQQEDSAVYLCASSLDFASSSYEQYFGPGTRLTVT.

This clonotype was seen repeatedly, ten times or more. This chain joins TRBV7-9 and TRBJ2-3; no firm D call. The CDR3 is 17 amino acids. Trimming removed 6 bases at V and 6 bases at J, with 25 bases between. CDR1 is SEHNR and CDR2 is FQNEAQ in the germline V gene (reference sequence). CDR3 protein: CASSPRTWDVRADTQYF. The DNA for the CDR3 is TGTGCCAGCAGTCCCAGGACGTGGGATGTGAGAGCGGATACGCAGTATTTT.

This chain uses TRBV27 with TRBJ2-5; 10 positions agree with TRBD1. Germline CDR1 MNHEY, CDR2 SMNVEV (reference sequence). The CDR3 runs to 13 residues. J was trimmed by 3 bases and V by 8 bases; bases with no gene match: 3. The DNA for the CDR3 is TGTGCCAGCCGGGGACAGGGGAAAGAGACCCAGTACTTC. Translating it yields CASRGQGKETQYF.